The next 29 T cell receptor beta chains were all read from a single sample in a study of blood T cell repertoires in COVID-19. Method: immunoSEQ multiplex PCR; TCRdb's copy keeps in-frame clones and lacks some. The data hold 100,000 or so clones, with approximately 92% observed a single time. The source material was peripheral blood. These receptors were obtained from a woman between 55 and 75 years old with active COVID-19.

The chain employs TRBV2 and TRBJ2-5; possibly TRBD2 for D (6 bases). V was cut by 0 bases and J by 4 bases, with 9 bases left in between. In germline, CDR1 is SNHLY, CDR2 FYNNEI. The CDR3 is made up of 14 amino acids. The CDR3 spells CASSEARGGETQYF. In DNA form, the CDR3 reads TGTGCCAGCAGTGAAGCTAGGGGAGGAGAGACCCAGTACTTC.

This clone has only one observation. The rearrangement links TRBV3-1 (or the pseudogene TRBV3-2) to TRBJ2-7; 7 bases are shared with TRBD1. Germline lookup yields CDR1 LGHDT and CDR2 YNNKEL (reference sequence). V shed 3 bases and J 7 bases; nucleotides not matched to a gene: 15. This CDR3 is built from 16 residues. CDR3 sequence (DNA): TGTGCCAGCAGCCATACCACAGGGGTAGTGGCGGGTGAGCAGTACTTC. It specifies CASSHTTGVVAGEQYF.

The chain employs TRBV6-5 and TRBJ1-2; maybe TRBD1 (5 bases). This CDR3 region has 13 residues. Germline V CDR1 and CDR2: MNHEY, SVGAGI. The V gene lost 8 bases and the J gene lost 5 bases, with 15 bases spanning the gap. The DNA of the CDR3 is TGTGCCAGCCGGGGCGGGGGAGGGTATGGCTACACCTTC. Translating it yields CASRGGGGYGYTF.

The genes are TRBV15 and TRBJ2-5; 10 bases fit TRBD1. The CDR3 extends over 16 amino acids. Germline assignment: CDR1 LNHNV and CDR2 YYDKDF (reference sequence). V shed 5 bases, J shed 2 bases, and the junction held 8 bases outside the gene matches. CDR3 amino acids: CATSRGTGVRQETQYF. CDR3 sequence (DNA): TGTGCCACCAGCCGAGGGACAGGGGTAAGGCAAGAGACCCAGTACTTC.

V and J are TRBV5-4 and TRBJ2-7; TRBD2 agrees at 9 bases. V lost 0 bases to trimming and J lost 7 bases; unmatched junction nucleotides: 8. The CDR3 loop spans 15 amino acids. CDR1 is SGHNT, CDR2 YYREEE, per germline (reference sequence). The DNA for the CDR3 is TGTGCCAGCAGCTTGGCCGTAGCGGGAGTGGGAGAGCAGTACTTC. Amino acid sequence: CASSLAVAGVGEQYF. The variable domain in full, completed from reference TRBV5-4 and TRBJ2-7, reads ETGVTQSPTHLIKTRGQQVTLRCSSQSGHNTVSWYQQALGQGPQFIFQYYREEENGRGNFPPRFSGLQFPNYSSELNVNALELDDSALYLCASSLAVAGVGEQYFGPGTRLTVT.

The chain joins TRBV9 to TRBJ1-4; maybe TRBD1 (5 bases). Trimming removed 0 bases from V and 7 bases from J, with 13 bases in between. CDR3 size: 15 residues. Germline loops: CDR1 SGDLS, CDR2 YYNGEE. Written as DNA, the CDR3 is TGTGCCAGCAGCGTAGCTACCCCAGGGATTGAAAAACTGTTTTTT. Its protein is CASSVATPGIEKLFF. Variable domain in full (rest from reference TRBV9 and TRBJ1-4): DSGVTQTPKHLITATGQRVTLRCSPRSGDLSVYWYQQSLDQGLQFLIQYYNGEERAKGNILERFSAQQFPDLHSELNLSSLELGDSALYFCASSVATPGIEKLFFGSGTQLSVL.

The genes are TRBV5-6 and TRBJ2-5; TRBD1 matches 7 bases. The CDR3 has 13 amino acids. Per the germline V gene, CDR1 is SGHDT and CDR2 is YYEEEE. The J segment lost 5 bases and the V segment lost 4 bases, leaving 5 bases of the junction unmatched. The CDR3 region has the DNA TGTGCCAGCAGCGACAGGGTGGGCGAGACCCAGTACTTC. It translates to CASSDRVGETQYF.

This clone was seen a single time. CDR3 loop: CAMGQSTDTQYF. CDR3 DNA sequence: TGTGCCATGGGACAGAGCACAGATACGCAGTATTTT. The chain couples TRBV12-3 or TRBV12-4 to TRBJ2-3; 7 bases fit TRBD1. The CDR3 runs to 12 residues. V shed 10 bases and J 0 bases; nucleotides not matched to a gene: 1.

The V gene is TRBV6-4, the J gene TRBJ1-6; 7 bases map to TRBD1. The germline V gene encodes CDR1 MRHNA and CDR2 SNTAGT. The CDR3 consists of 15 residues. V lost 6 bases and J lost 6; bases outside the gene matches: 8. DNA for the CDR3: TGTGCCAGCAGGGGGACAGACCCAGTTAATTCACCCCTCCACTTT. Translating gives CASRGTDPVNSPLHF.

This sequence joins TRBV27 and TRBJ1-3; 8 bases are a match to TRBD1. Germline assignment: CDR1 MNHEY and CDR2 SMNVEV (reference sequence). CDR3 length: 15 residues. The V and J ends lost 3 bases and 2 bases, in that order; junction bases with no gene match: 3. Here the CDR3 DNA reads TGTGCCAGCAGTTTCAGGGGGCGCGCTGGAAACACCATATATTTT. It translates to CASSFRGRAGNTIYF.

The chain links TRBV7-8 to TRBJ1-3, with 7 bases identical to TRBD1. From germline, CDR1 is SGHVS and CDR2 FQNEAQ. The CDR3 is made up of 16 amino acids. J was trimmed by 4 bases and V by 5 bases; bases with no gene match: 11. The CDR3 sequence is CASSTRQGAAGNTIYF. In DNA, the CDR3 is TGTGCCAGCAGCACCCGACAGGGAGCAGCGGGAAACACCATATATTTT.

This chain joins TRBV15 and TRBJ1-2; a weak D match, TRBD1 (6 bases). CDR1 LNHNV and CDR2 YYDKDF come from the germline V gene (reference sequence). Trimming left V 1 base short and J 5 bases short, with 17 bases between. The CDR3 sequence is 16 residues long. The CDR3 is CATSRVEGGGGYGYTF. CDR3 DNA: TGTGCCACCAGCAGAGTGGAGGGAGGGGGTGGATATGGCTACACCTTC.

The chain recombines TRBV5-6 with TRBJ1-3; tentative D call: TRBD1 (5 bases). This CDR3 is built from 16 residues. The germline gives CDR1 SGHDT, CDR2 YYEEEE. The V end lost 1 base, the J end lost 2 bases, and 13 bases lay between the germline ends. As DNA, the CDR3 is TGTGCCAGCAGCTTGCATGGGGGAGGACCTGGAAACACCATATATTTT. It is translated as CASSLHGGGPGNTIYF.

J is TRBJ2-1 and V is TRBV7-9, with D possibly TRBD1 on 5 matching bases. Germline CDR1 and CDR2: SEHNR and FQNEAQ (reference sequence). Trimming stripped 4 bases from V and 5 bases from J, with 12 bases between. CDR3 length: 14 amino acids. CDR3 in amino acids: CASSSDRKHNEQFF. In DNA, the CDR3 is TGTGCCAGCAGCTCAGACAGAAAACACAATGAGCAGTTCTTC.

The chain employs TRBV28 and TRBJ1-5; D may be TRBD1 (6 bases). V lost 6 bases and J lost 4, with 13 bases in between. The length of the CDR3 is 14 residues. Looked up from germline, CDR1 is MDHEN and CDR2 is SYDVKM. CDR3 bases: TGTGCCAGCAGCCGGACAGCGGGGAATCAGCCCCAGCATTTT. It encodes CASSRTAGNQPQHF.

This clone was detected once. This sequence joins TRBV5-1 and TRBJ2-1, with D perhaps matching TRBD2 (5 bases). This CDR3 comprises 16 residues. The germline V and J ends were trimmed by 4 bases and 4 bases, with 18 bases remaining between them. Germline assignment: CDR1 SGHRS and CDR2 YFSETQ. CDR3 sequence (DNA): TGCGCCAGCAGCCTAAGACTCTTAACTAGTTACAATGAGCAGTTCTTC. Residues: CASSLRLLTSYNEQFF.

The V and J genes are TRBV19 and TRBJ1-3; 7 positions match TRBD1. This CDR3 comprises 16 residues. V lost 5 bases to trimming and J lost 0 bases; unmatched junction nucleotides: 7. The germline V gene encodes CDR1 LNHDA and CDR2 SQIVND (reference sequence). CDR3 sequence: CASSSDRSVSGNTIYF. The CDR3 DNA reads TGTGCCAGTAGTTCGGACAGGTCGGTCTCTGGAAACACCATATATTTT.

The rearrangement links TRBV19 to TRBJ2-5; the match to TRBD1 covers 7 bases. Unmatched junction bases numbered 9, after V lost 3 bases and J lost 2 bases. Germline CDR1 reads LNHDA; CDR2 reads SQIVND (reference sequence). The CDR3 consists of 16 residues. In DNA, the CDR3 is TGTGCCAGTAGTATCGGGACAGCCTATGTTCAAGAGACCCAGTACTTC. Its translation is CASSIGTAYVQETQYF.

The chain joins TRBV9 to TRBJ2-3; TRBD1 matches 7 bases. CDR1 SGDLS and CDR2 YYNGEE come from the germline V gene. The J segment lost 7 bases and the V segment lost 3 bases, leaving 20 bases of the junction unmatched. The CDR3 runs to 18 residues. The CDR3 nucleotides read TGTGCCAGCAGCGGGGGACAGCAGCTAGCCTGGAAGTGGAATACGCAGTATTTT. Its translation: CASSGGQQLAWKWNTQYF.

The CDR3 coding sequence is TGTGCCACCAGCAGAGATTTGACAGGGTTGATCCCAGATACGCAGTATTTT. Translated: CATSRDLTGLIPDTQYF. This chain connects TRBV15 to TRBJ2-3; 7 nucleotides match TRBD1. Germline V CDR1 and CDR2: LNHNV, YYDKDF (reference sequence). The CDR3 loop spans 17 amino acids. V shed 0 bases, J shed 4 bases, and the junction held 10 bases outside the gene matches.

This chain links TRBV3-1 (or the pseudogene TRBV3-2) with TRBJ2-4; 12 nucleotides line up with TRBD2. CDR1 is LGHDT, CDR2 YNNKEL, per germline (reference sequence). There are 15 residues in the CDR3. V shed 10 bases and J 0 bases; nucleotides not matched to a gene: 4. In DNA, the CDR3 is TGTGCCACCAGACTAGCGGGAGTAGCCAAAAACATTCAGTACTTC. Its translation: CATRLAGVAKNIQYF.

CDR3 in DNA: TGTGCCAGCAGCCCCGCCCCGGGCTATGGCTACACCTTC. Protein sequence: CASSPAPGYGYTF. The V call is TRBV7-3, the J call TRBJ1-2; the D is unclear. The CDR3 length is 13 residues. Germline CDR1 is SGHTA and CDR2 is FQGTGA. V lost 5 bases and J 4 bases, leaving 11 bases between the germline ends.

This chain links TRBV19 with TRBJ2-1; 11 nucleotides line up with TRBD2. Germline V gene sequence: CDR1 LNHDA, CDR2 SQIVND (reference sequence). This CDR3 region has 15 residues. V was clipped by 7 bases and J by 10 bases; unmatched bases: 12. CDR3 sequence reads: CASTAASGRMWEQFF. The CDR3 DNA reads as TGTGCCAGTACCGCTGCTAGCGGGAGGATGTGGGAGCAGTTCTTC.

The chain employs TRBV30 and TRBJ2-3; 10 bases agree with TRBD2. CDR1 is GTSNPN, CDR2 SVGIG, per germline (reference sequence). This CDR3 is 14 amino acids long. V trimming: 2 bases; J trimming: 4 bases; junction bases outside the gene matches: 3. The CDR3 DNA is TGTGCCTGGAGTACCGGGACTAGCGCAGATACGCAGTATTTT. It yields the protein CAWSTGTSADTQYF.

This chain joins TRBV5-4 and TRBJ2-7; TRBD1 aligns across 9 bases. V gave up 0 bases and J gave up 4 bases; unmatched junction bases: 5. This CDR3 spans 15 amino acids. CDR1 is SGHNT and CDR2 is YYREEE in the germline V gene (reference sequence). The CDR3 nucleotides read TGTGCCAGCAGCTTGGGTGGCGGGACAGGGTACGAGCAGTACTTC. Amino acids: CASSLGGGTGYEQYF.

The rearrangement joins TRBV18 to TRBJ1-1; D is unclear. The V gene's germline CDR1 is KGHSH and CDR2 LQKENI. The V end was cut by 2 bases, the J end by 0 bases, with 7 bases between. The CDR3 extends over 14 amino acids. This CDR3 is CASSPSQMNTEAFF. Written as DNA, the CDR3 is TGTGCCAGCTCACCATCGCAGATGAACACTGAAGCTTTCTTT. The full variable domain, in which reference TRBV18 and TRBJ1-1 provide the parts outside the CDR3, is NAGVMQNPRHLVRRRGQEARLRCSPMKGHSHVYWYRQLPEEGLKFMVYLQKENIIDESGMPKERFSAEFPKEGPSILRIQQVVRGDSAAYFCASSPSQMNTEAFFGQGTRLTVV.

This clone was seen once. The chain is built from TRBV3-1 (or the pseudogene TRBV3-2) and TRBJ2-1; D might be TRBD1 (6 bases). The CDR3 runs 14 residues. Trimming took off 7 bases at V and 3 bases at J, with 13 bases between the two ends. The germline gives CDR1 LGHDT, CDR2 YNNKEL (reference sequence). Here the CDR3 DNA reads TGTGCCAGCACGGGACACAATATCTACAATGAGCAGTTCTTC. Translating it yields CASTGHNIYNEQFF.

J is TRBJ2-7 and V is TRBV25-1, with D possibly matching TRBD2 (6 bases). Germline V CDR1 and CDR2: MGHDK, SYGVNS. This CDR3 has 14 residues. V lost 2 bases to trimming and J lost 2 bases, with 10 bases between them. The CDR3 reads CASSERGGAYEQYF. Here the CDR3 DNA reads TGTGCCAGCAGTGAACGTGGCGGGGCCTACGAGCAGTACTTC.

V usage is TRBV3-1 (or the pseudogene TRBV3-2) and J usage is TRBJ1-2; D remains ambiguous. The germline gives CDR1 LGHDT, CDR2 YNNKEL (reference sequence). V lost 7 bases to trimming and J lost 3 bases, with 9 bases between them. The CDR3 totals 12 residues. The CDR3 loop reads CASTGSDYGYTF. The CDR3 bases are TGTGCCAGCACGGGGAGTGACTATGGCTACACCTTC.